This T cell receptor (beta chain) was sequenced during a study of shared clonotypes between healthy human individuals. Comments on this clone: The antigen is undetermined.

CDR1 is SGDLS and CDR2 is YYNGEE in the germline V gene. This CDR3 contains 14 residues. V was clipped by 3 bases and J by 0 bases; unmatched bases: 3. This table comes from immunoSEQ multiplex PCR, and its TCRdb copy is limited to in-frame clones, with some not included. This sample has under 2,500,000 clones, with approximately 96% found just once. Study-wide results and limits: Tissue TCR repertoires likely differ from these blood-only repertoires.

This chain uses TRBV9 with TRBJ2-7, with 7 positions matching TRBD1. The sequenced sample was naive CD4+ T cells sorted from blood. Subset defined: CD45RA+ positively selected. The receptor was derived from a man between 18 and 29 years old in good health. CDR3 amino acids: CASSATGFSYEQYF. The CDR3 DNA sequence: TGTGCCAGCAGCGCGACAGGGTTCTCCTACGAGCAGTACTTC.